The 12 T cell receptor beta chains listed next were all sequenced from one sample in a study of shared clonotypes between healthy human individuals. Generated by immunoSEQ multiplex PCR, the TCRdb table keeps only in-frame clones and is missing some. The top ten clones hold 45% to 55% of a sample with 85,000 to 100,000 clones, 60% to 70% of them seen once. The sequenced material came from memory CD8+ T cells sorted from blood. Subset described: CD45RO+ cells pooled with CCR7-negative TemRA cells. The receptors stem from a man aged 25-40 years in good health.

The CDR3 here is CASRAGTGKDQPQHF. CDR3 DNA sequence: TGTGCCAGCAGGGCCGGGACAGGGAAGGATCAGCCCCAGCATTTT. The chain links TRBV2 to TRBJ1-5, with 9 bases aligning to TRBD1. The CDR3 contains 15 residues. V dropped 6 bases and J dropped 5; count of bases not matched to a gene: 8. The V gene's germline CDR1 is SNHLY and CDR2 FYNNEI.

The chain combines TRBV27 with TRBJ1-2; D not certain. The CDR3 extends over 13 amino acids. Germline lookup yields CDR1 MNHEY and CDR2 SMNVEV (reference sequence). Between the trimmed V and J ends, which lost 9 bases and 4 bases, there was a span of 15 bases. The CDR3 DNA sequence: TGTGCCAGTTACGGCCGGGGTACCTATGGCTACACCTTC. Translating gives CASYGRGTYGYTF.

For the CDR3, the DNA is TGTGCCAGCAGTGAACTGGGGGGAAAAGGCAATGAGCAGTTCTTC. It is translated as CASSELGGKGNEQFF. This chain joins TRBV2 and TRBJ2-1; D possibly corresponds to TRBD2 (6 bases). In germline, CDR1 is SNHLY, CDR2 FYNNEI. Trimming took 2 bases from V and 6 from J, leaving 14 bases between them. The CDR3 is 15 residues long.

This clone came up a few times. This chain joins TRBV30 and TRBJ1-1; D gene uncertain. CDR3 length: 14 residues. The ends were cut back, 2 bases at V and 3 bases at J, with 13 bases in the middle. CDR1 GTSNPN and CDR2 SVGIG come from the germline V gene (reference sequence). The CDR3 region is CAWSTWGGDTEAFF. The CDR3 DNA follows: TGTGCCTGGAGTACCTGGGGAGGAGACACTGAAGCTTTCTTT.

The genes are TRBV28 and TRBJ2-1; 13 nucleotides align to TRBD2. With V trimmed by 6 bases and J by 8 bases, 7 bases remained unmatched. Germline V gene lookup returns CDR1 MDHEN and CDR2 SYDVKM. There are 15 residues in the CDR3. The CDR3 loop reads CASSRLAGGVDEQFF. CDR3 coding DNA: TGTGCCAGCAGCCGACTAGCGGGAGGAGTCGATGAGCAGTTCTTC.

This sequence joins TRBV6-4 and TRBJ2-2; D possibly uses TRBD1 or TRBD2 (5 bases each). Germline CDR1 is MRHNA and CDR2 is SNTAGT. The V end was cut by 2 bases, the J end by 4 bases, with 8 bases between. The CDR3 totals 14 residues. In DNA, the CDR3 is TGTGCCAGCAGTGACGGGGACGGCACCGGGGAGCTGTTTTTT. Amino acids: CASSDGDGTGELFF.

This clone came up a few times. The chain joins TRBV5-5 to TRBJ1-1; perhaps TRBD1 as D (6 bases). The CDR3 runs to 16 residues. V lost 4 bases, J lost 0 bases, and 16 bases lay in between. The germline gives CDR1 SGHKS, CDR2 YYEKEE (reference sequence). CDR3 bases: TGTGCCAGCAGCCCGCGGACAGCTACTATGAACACTGAAGCTTTCTTT. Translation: CASSPRTATMNTEAFF.

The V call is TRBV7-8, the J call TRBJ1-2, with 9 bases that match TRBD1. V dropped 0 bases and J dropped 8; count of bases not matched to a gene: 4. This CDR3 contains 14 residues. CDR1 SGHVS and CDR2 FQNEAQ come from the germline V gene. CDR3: CASSLAGTGRGYTF. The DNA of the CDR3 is TGTGCCAGCAGCTTAGCGGGGACAGGGCGCGGCTACACCTTC.

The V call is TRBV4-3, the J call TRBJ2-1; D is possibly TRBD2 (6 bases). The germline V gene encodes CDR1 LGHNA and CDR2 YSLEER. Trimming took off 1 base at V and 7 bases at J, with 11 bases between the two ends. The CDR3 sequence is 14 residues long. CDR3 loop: CASSQGVRGNEQFF. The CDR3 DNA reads TGCGCCAGCAGCCAAGGGGTTCGGGGGAATGAGCAGTTCTTC.

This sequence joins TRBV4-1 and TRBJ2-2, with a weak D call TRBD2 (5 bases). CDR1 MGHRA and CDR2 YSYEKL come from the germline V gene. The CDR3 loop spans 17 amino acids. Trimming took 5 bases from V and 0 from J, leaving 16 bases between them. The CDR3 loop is CASSVNPLASNTGELFF. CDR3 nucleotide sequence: TGCGCCAGCAGCGTAAATCCTCTAGCTTCGAACACCGGGGAGCTGTTTTTT.

The CDR3 DNA follows: TGCAGCGTTGACGACTACGAGCACTACAATGAGCAGTTCTTC. This sequence encodes CSVDDYEHYNEQFF. V is TRBV29-1 and J is TRBJ2-1, with D maybe TRBD2 (5 bases). Germline loops: CDR1 SQVTM, CDR2 ANQGSEA. The V end was cut by 3 bases, the J end by 3 bases, with 12 bases between. This CDR3 is built from 14 residues.

Written as DNA, the CDR3 is TGTGCCAGCAGCTTGGAAGGCAGGGAAGAGACCCAGTACTTC. It encodes CASSLEGREETQYF. The gene calls are TRBV4-2 and TRBJ2-5, with D possibly matching TRBD1 (5 bases). Trimming removed 5 bases at V and 3 bases at J, with 13 bases between. Germline assignment: CDR1 LGHNA and CDR2 YNFKEQ. This CDR3 is built from 14 residues.